This is a list of T cell receptor beta chains from one sample in a study of CD8 T cells in Susac syndrome. TCRdb fed the immunoSEQ multiplex PCR reads into MiXCR, producing one record per CDR3 protein. The data hold approximately 110,000 distinct CDR3 sequences, with just under 95% observed a single time. Sequences were obtained from CD4+ T cells from PBMCs. The source of these receptors is a human donor in good health. CDR3s leave out the opening cysteine and the closing phenylalanine or tryptophan.

v_call: TRBV12-5
j_call: TRBJ1-1
cdr3_aa: ASGPTVTTEAF

v_call: TRBV5-1
j_call: TRBJ2-3
cdr3_aa: ASTVDRGSTDTQY

v_call: TRBV25-1
j_call: TRBJ1-4
cdr3_aa: ASRRATNEKLF

v_call: TRBV2
j_call: TRBJ2-5
cdr3_aa: ACRQVPETQY

v_call: TRBV18
j_call: TRBJ2-3
cdr3_aa: ASSESTDTQY

v_call: TRBV6-2/TRBV6-3
j_call: TRBJ2-7
cdr3_aa: ASSYRDTSYEQY

v_call: TRBV7-2
j_call: TRBJ1-1
cdr3_aa: ASSLLSVNTEAF

v_call: TRBV5-1
j_call: TRBJ1-2
cdr3_aa: ASSFSTANYGYT

v_call: TRBV5-1
j_call: TRBJ1-4
cdr3_aa: ASSPSGANEKLF

v_call: TRBV27
j_call: TRBJ1-2
cdr3_aa: ASSLQGTGYT

v_call: TRBV3-1
j_call: TRBJ2-3
cdr3_aa: ASSTSDSTDTQY

v_call: TRBV7-2
j_call: TRBJ2-1
cdr3_aa: ASSPRLAGGPHEQF

v_call: TRBV30
j_call: TRBJ1-4
cdr3_aa: AWSRGQGGNEKLF

v_call: TRBV29-1
j_call: TRBJ1-1
cdr3_aa: SILGGDRNTEAF

v_call: TRBV23-1
j_call: TRBJ1-1
cdr3_aa: ASSRIRPGGYTEAF

v_call: TRBV19
j_call: TRBJ2-7
cdr3_aa: ASSKNRGPYEQY

v_call: TRBV28
j_call: TRBJ2-5
cdr3_aa: ASAKDRGRETQY

v_call: TRBV30
j_call: TRBJ1-2
cdr3_aa: AWGGVHT

v_call: TRBV20-1
j_call: TRBJ1-5
cdr3_aa: SAPGSNQPQH

v_call: TRBV11-2
j_call: TRBJ1-2
cdr3_aa: ASSPGERGYT

v_call: TRBV7-2
j_call: TRBJ2-5
cdr3_aa: ASSVPGPQY

v_call: TRBV7-2
j_call: TRBJ1-2
cdr3_aa: ASSLATGRNGYT

v_call: TRBV5-1
j_call: TRBJ2-5
cdr3_aa: ASSSNNKQEETQY

v_call: TRBV25-1
j_call: TRBJ2-4
cdr3_aa: ASSDTSQGNIQY

v_call: TRBV7-2
j_call: TRBJ2-1
cdr3_aa: ASSLRASGQAYNEQF

v_call: TRBV9
j_call: TRBJ2-1
cdr3_aa: ASSVASGGSYNEQF

v_call: TRBV7-9
j_call: TRBJ1-4
cdr3_aa: ASSPQGYREKLF

v_call: TRBV5-1
j_call: TRBJ1-5
cdr3_aa: ASSLGSGMGSNQPQH

v_call: TRBV18
j_call: TRBJ1-1
cdr3_aa: ASSPVQGVNTEAF

v_call: TRBV5-6
j_call: TRBJ2-5
cdr3_aa: ASIPGLAGPPETQY

v_call: TRBV29-1
j_call: TRBJ1-1
cdr3_aa: SVAPDILNTEAF

v_call: TRBV29-1
j_call: TRBJ2-2
cdr3_aa: SVMGHLNTGELF

v_call: TRBV18
j_call: TRBJ2-3
cdr3_aa: ASSRRADTQY

v_call: TRBV7-2
j_call: TRBJ1-1
cdr3_aa: ASSLVEFREAF

v_call: TRBV7-7
j_call: TRBJ2-1
cdr3_aa: AIGTLYNEQF

v_call: TRBV7-9
j_call: TRBJ2-1
cdr3_aa: ASSASGRPNNEQF

v_call: TRBV30
j_call: TRBJ1-5
cdr3_aa: AWRSRGDQPQH

v_call: TRBV7-2
j_call: TRBJ2-4
cdr3_aa: ASSSWSPWGNIQY

v_call: TRBV6-7
j_call: TRBJ2-3
cdr3_aa: ASSCMVGGASTDTQY

v_call: TRBV5-1
j_call: TRBJ1-1
cdr3_aa: ASSSQEAEAF

v_call: TRBV9
j_call: TRBJ2-1
cdr3_aa: ASSDYSIGINEQF

v_call: TRBV7-9
j_call: TRBJ2-7
cdr3_aa: ASSYPGTGHPPYEQY

v_call: TRBV20-1
j_call: TRBJ2-7
cdr3_aa: SARDRRQSSYEQY

v_call: TRBV2
j_call: TRBJ1-3
cdr3_aa: ASSENGLLGDTIY

v_call: TRBV12-3/TRBV12-4
j_call: TRBJ1-1
cdr3_aa: ASSFSGLSTEAF

v_call: TRBV7-9
j_call: TRBJ1-1
cdr3_aa: ASSFGPRGNRNTEAF

v_call: TRBV24-1
j_call: TRBJ2-1
cdr3_aa: ATSDPGQAEQF

v_call: TRBV5-1
j_call: TRBJ2-5
cdr3_aa: ASSSGQFGETQY